This T cell receptor (beta chain) was identified in a study of early T cells in non-severe SARS-CoV-2 infection. Study overall: The chains were unpaired, and the sequenced material was bulk RNA from unsorted whole blood. General study points: Anti-spike CD8 responses were favored by VDJdb matching, which missed private and CD4 specificities.

Molecules of cDNA were individually given unique molecular identifiers that were attached to them. TCRdb used MiXCR to reprocess the 5' RACE reads, holding one entry per CDR3 protein. This table holds under 60,000 distinct CDR3 sequences, about 13% found once. This clonotype has ten or more counts. Its specificity is not known. CDR3 length: 15 residues. V lost 7 bases and J lost 6; bases outside the gene matches: 9. The germline V gene encodes CDR1 SNHLY and CDR2 FYNNEI. The sample consisted of whole blood. The chain uses TRBV2 and TRBJ1-5; TRBD1 matches 10 bases. The sequence was obtained from an adult who was a healthcare worker with PCR-confirmed SARS-CoV-2 infection or an uninfected control (not recorded which). CDR3 in amino acids: CASTYIDRGLQPQHF. In DNA, the CDR3 is TGTGCCAGCACCTATATCGACAGGGGGCTTCAGCCCCAGCATTTT.